The source of this T cell receptor (beta chain) is a study of T cells in lung cancer brain metastases. As for the study in general: Tobacco use history was present in about 85% of the roughly 20 patients, median roughly 40 pack-years. Whole-study findings and limits: Compared with paired primaries, brain metastases showed fewer unique productive clones (roughly 1,600 versus 4,900).

This clone was observed once. The antigen remains unidentified. Sequencing was performed with immunoSEQ multiplex PCR; in TCRdb, only in-frame clones are kept and a portion is missing. The table records about 5,000 clones, 88% of them present only once. The CDR3 is made up of 15 amino acids. Per the germline V gene, CDR1 is SGHNT and CDR2 is YYREEE (reference sequence). V dropped 0 bases and J dropped 2 bases, with 10 bases sitting between them. This chain connects TRBV5-4 to TRBJ2-3; D is unresolved. This sequence was found in a man aged 65 to 85 with non-small cell lung cancer. The specimen was tumor tissue from the primary lung tumor. The CDR3 is CASSLGKSFTDTQYF. CDR3 nucleotides: TGTGCCAGCAGCTTGGGCAAAAGTTTCACAGATACGCAGTATTTT.